Sequencing of this TCR beta chain was carried out in a study of regulatory T cells in long-lasting Graves disease. Combining iRepertoire HTBI primers with Arm-PCR of CDR3 regions, the authors built TCR beta libraries. TCRdb reprocessed the multiplex PCR reads with MiXCR, giving one entry per CDR3 protein. The sample has under 500,000 distinct CDR3 sequences, roughly 20% seen once. This clonotype has only a few counts. Specified time point: persistent/refractory GD, antithyroid drugs over 5 years with positive TRAb. PBMCs provided the RNA from which the TCR library was made. Patients with Graves' disease were diagnosed by American Thyroid Association guidelines. The length of the CDR3 is 15 residues. Germline CDR1 SGDLS, CDR2 YYNGEE. V was clipped by 3 bases and J by 3 bases; unmatched bases: 8.

The sequences come from peripheral blood mononuclear cells (PBMCs), collected when the disease was refractory, from a patient treated with antithyroid drugs. This TCR came from a female donor with Graves disease. This chain joins TRBV9 and TRBJ1-1; the match to TRBD1 covers 7 bases. CDR3 in DNA: TGTGCCAGCAGCGCCCTACAGGGGTGGGACACTGAAGCTTTCTTT. Translated: CASSALQGWDTEAFF.